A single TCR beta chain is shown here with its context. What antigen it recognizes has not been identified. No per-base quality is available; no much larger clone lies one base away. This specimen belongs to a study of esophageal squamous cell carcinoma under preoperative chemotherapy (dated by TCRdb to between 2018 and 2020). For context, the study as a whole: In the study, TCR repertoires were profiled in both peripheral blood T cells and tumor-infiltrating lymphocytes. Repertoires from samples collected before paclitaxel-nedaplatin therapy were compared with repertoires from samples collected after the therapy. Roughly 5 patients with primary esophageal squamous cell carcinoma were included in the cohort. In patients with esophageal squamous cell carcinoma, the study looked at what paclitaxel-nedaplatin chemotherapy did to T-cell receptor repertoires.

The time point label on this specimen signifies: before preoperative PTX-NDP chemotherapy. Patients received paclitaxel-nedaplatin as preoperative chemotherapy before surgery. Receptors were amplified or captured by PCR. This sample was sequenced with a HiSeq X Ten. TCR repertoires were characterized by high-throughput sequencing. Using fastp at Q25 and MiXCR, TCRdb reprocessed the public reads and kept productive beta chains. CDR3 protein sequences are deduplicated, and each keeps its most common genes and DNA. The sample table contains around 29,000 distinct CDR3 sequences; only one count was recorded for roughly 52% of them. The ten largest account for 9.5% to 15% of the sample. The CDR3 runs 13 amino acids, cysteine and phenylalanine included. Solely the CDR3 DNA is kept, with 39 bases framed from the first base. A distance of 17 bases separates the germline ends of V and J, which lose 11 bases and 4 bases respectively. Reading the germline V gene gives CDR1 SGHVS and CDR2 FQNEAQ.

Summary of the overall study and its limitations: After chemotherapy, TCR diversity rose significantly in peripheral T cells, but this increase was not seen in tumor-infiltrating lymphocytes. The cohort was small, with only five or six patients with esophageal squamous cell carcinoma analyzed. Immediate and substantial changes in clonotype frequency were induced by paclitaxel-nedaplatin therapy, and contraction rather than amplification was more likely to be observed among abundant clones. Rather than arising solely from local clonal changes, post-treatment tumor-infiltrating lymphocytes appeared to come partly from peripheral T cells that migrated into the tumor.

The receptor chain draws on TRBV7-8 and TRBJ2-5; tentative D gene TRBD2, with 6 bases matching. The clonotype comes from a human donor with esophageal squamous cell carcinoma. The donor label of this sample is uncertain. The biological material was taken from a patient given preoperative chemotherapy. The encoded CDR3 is CAGCPGEPETQYF. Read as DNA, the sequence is TGTGCCGGCTGCCCGGGGGAGCCAGAGACCCAGTACTTC.